This TCR beta chain was captured by sequencing in a study of T cell changes during pregnancy in multiple sclerosis. Clones were sequenced by immunoSEQ multiplex PCR, and TCRdb holds only the in-frame ones, with some missing. This sample has tens of thousands of clones, with 86% found just once. The V end lost 5 bases, the J end lost 3 bases, and 13 bases lay between the germline ends. This CDR3 has 15 amino acids. Per the germline V gene, CDR1 is LNHDA and CDR2 is SQIVND (reference sequence). The V gene is TRBV19, the J gene TRBJ1-4; D not resolved. The sequencing used CD4+ T cells from peripheral blood mononuclear cells, collected in the first trimester of pregnancy. The receptor was derived from a female donor in good health, enrolled as a control in a pregnancy study. The CDR3 DNA sequence: TGTGCCAGTAGTCCCCCAGGAGCGGCTAATGAAAAACTGTTTTTT. This encodes CASSPPGAANEKLFF.